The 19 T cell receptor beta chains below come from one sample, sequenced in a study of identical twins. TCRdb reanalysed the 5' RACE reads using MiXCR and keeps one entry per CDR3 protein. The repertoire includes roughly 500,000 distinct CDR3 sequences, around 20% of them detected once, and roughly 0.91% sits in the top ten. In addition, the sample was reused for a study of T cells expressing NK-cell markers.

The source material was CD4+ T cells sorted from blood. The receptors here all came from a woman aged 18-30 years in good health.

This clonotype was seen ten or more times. For the CDR3, the DNA is TGCGCCAGCGGCCGGGACTCCGGGGAGCTGTTTTTT. It yields the protein CASGRDSGELFF. The chain has TRBV5-1 and TRBJ2-2; tentatively, D is TRBD2 (6 bases). The CDR3 totals 12 residues. Trimming removed 7 bases at V and 6 bases at J, with 10 bases between. Germline assignment: CDR1 SGHRS and CDR2 YFSETQ.

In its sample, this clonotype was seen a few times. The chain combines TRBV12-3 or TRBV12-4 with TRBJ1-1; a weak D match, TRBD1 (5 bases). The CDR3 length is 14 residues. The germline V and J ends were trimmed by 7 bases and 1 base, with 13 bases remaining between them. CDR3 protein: CASTSRGGNTEAFF. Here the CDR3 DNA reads TGTGCCAGCACTTCACGGGGCGGGAACACTGAAGCTTTCTTT.

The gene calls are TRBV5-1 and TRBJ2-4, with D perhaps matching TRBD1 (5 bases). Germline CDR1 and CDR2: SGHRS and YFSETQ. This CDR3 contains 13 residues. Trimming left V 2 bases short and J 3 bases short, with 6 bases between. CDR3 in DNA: TGCGCCAGCAGCTTAGGGGTCAAAAACATTCAGTACTTC. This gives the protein CASSLGVKNIQYF.

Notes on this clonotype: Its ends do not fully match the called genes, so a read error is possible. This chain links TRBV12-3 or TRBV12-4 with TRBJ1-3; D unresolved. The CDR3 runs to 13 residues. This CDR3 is CASSLGYGNTTYF. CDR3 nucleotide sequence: TGTGCCAGCAGTTTGGGGTACGGAAACACCACATATTTT.

Here the CDR3 reads CASSFGRVNEKLFF. In DNA, the CDR3 is TGTGCCAGCAGCTTCGGCAGAGTTAATGAAAAACTGTTTTTT. The chain joins TRBV5-6 to TRBJ1-4; D remains unclear. The CDR3 has 14 residues. V lost 2 bases and J 4 bases, leaving 9 bases between the germline ends. CDR1 is SGHDT and CDR2 is YYEEEE in the germline V gene.

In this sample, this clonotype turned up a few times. In DNA form, the CDR3 reads TGCAGTGCCAAGACCGGGACTAGCGAGAAAGAGACCCAGTACTTC. Its protein is CSAKTGTSEKETQYF. The chain is built from TRBV20-1 and TRBJ2-5, with 10 bases identical to TRBD2. The CDR3 length is 15 residues. Per germline, CDR1 DFQATT and CDR2 SNEGSKA (reference sequence). After removal of 6 bases from V and 3 bases from J, the junction contained 10 bases not matched to a gene.

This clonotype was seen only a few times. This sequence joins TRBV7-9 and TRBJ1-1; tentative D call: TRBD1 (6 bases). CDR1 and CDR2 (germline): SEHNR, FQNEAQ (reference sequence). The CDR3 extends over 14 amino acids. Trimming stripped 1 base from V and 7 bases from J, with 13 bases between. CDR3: CASSLEQGRDEAFF. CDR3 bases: TGTGCCAGCAGCTTAGAACAGGGACGTGATGAAGCTTTCTTT.

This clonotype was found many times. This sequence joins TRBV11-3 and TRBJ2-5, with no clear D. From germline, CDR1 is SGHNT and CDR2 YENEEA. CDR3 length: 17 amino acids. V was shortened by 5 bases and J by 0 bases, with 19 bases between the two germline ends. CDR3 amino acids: CASSPGAVERHQETQYF. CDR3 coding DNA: TGTGCCAGCAGCCCAGGCGCAGTTGAGAGGCACCAAGAGACCCAGTACTTC.

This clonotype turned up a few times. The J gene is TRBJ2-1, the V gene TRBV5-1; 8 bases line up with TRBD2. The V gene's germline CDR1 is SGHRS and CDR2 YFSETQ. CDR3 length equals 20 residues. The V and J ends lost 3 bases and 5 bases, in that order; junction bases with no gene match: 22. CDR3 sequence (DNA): TGCGCCAGCAGCTCACCCTGGGTAGCGGGGTCCCTTATTAACGACAATGAGCAGTTCTTC. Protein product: CASSSPWVAGSLINDNEQFF.

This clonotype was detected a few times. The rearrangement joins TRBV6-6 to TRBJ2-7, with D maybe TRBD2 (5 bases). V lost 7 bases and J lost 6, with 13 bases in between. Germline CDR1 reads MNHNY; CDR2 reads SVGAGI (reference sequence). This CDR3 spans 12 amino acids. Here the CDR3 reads CASTKGGTEQYF. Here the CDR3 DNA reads TGTGCCAGCACTAAAGGAGGAACCGAGCAGTACTTC.

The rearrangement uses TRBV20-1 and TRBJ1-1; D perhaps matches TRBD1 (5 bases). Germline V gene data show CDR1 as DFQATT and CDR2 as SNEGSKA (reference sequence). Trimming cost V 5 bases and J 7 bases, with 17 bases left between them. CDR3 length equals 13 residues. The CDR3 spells CSAPLGGRSEAFF. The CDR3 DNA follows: TGCAGTGCTCCCCTTGGGGGGAGGAGTGAAGCTTTCTTT.

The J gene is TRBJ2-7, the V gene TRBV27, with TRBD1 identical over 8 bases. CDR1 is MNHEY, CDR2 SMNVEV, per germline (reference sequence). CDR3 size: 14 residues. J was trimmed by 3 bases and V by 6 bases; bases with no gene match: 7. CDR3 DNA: TGTGCCAGCAGCCACCAGGGGGCGAACTACGAGCAGTACTTC. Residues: CASSHQGANYEQYF.

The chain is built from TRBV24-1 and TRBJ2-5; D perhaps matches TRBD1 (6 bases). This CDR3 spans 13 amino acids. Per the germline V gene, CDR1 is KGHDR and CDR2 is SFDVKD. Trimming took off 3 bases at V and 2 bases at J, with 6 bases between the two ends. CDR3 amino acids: CATSDGQQETQYF. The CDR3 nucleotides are TGTGCCACCAGTGATGGACAGCAAGAGACCCAGTACTTC.

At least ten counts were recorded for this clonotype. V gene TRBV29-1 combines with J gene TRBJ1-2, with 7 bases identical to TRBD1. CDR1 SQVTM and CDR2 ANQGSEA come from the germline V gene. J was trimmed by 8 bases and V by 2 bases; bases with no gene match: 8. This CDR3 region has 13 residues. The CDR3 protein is CSVETEGAGGYTF. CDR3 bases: TGCAGCGTTGAAACGGAGGGGGCTGGGGGCTACACCTTC.

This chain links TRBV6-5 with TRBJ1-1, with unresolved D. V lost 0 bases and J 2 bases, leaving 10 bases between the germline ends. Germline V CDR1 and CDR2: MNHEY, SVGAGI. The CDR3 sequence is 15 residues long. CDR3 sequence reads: CASSYSGLTNTEAFF. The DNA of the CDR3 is TGTGCCAGCAGTTACTCCGGACTTACAAACACTGAAGCTTTCTTT.

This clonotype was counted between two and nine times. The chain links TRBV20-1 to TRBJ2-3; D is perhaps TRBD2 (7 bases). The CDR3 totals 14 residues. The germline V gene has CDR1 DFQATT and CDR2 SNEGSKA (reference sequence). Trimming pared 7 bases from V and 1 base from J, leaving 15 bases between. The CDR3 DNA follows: TGCAGTGGTATGGGGGGGCGGGGCACAGATACGCAGTATTTT. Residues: CSGMGGRGTDTQYF.

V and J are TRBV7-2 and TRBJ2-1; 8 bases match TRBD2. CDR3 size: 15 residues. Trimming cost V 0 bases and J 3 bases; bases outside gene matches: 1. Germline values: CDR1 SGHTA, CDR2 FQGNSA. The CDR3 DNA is TGTGCCAGCAGCTTAGCGGGACTAGGCTACAATGAGCAGTTCTTC. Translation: CASSLAGLGYNEQFF.

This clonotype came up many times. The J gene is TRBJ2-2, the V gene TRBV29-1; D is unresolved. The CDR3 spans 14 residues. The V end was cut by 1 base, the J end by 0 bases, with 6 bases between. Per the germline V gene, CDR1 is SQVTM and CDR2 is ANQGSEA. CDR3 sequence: CSVEVVTNTGELFF. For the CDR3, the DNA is TGCAGCGTTGAAGTAGTGACGAACACCGGGGAGCTGTTTTTT.

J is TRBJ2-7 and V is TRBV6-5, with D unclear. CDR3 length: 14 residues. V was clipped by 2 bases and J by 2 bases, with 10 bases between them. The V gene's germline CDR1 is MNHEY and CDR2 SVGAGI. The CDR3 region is CASSYPGRTYEQYF. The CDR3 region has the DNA TGTGCCAGCAGTTACCCGGGCAGAACCTACGAGCAGTACTTC.